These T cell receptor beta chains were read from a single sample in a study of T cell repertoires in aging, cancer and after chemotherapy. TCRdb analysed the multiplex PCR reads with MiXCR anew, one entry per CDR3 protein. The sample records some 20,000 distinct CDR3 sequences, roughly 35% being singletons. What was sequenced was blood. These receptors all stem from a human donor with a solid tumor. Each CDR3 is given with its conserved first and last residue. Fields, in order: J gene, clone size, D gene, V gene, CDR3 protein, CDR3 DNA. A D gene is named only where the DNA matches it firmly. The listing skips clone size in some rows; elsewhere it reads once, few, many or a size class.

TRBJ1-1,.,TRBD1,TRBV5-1,CASSGDSLTEAFF,TGCGCCAGCAGCGGGGACAGCCTCACTGAAGCTTTCTTT
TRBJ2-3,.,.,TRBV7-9,CASTVRDSSDDTQYF,TGTGCCAGCACCGTCAGGGACTCTTCGGATGATACGCAGTATTTT
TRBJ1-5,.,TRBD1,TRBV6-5,CATMAGGGNQPQHF,TGTGCCACCATGGCAGGGGGGGGCAATCAGCCCCAGCATTTT
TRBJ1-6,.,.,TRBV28,CASSAHAYNSPLHF,TGTGCCAGCAGCGCTCATGCCTATAATTCACCCCTCCACTTT
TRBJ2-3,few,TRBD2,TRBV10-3,CAISESVLAGSTDTQYF,TGTGCCATCAGTGAGTCGGTTCTAGCGGGGAGCACAGATACGCAGTATTTT
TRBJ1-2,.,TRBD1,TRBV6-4,CAITFDRGYGYTF,TGTGCCATCACATTCGACAGGGGCTATGGCTACACCTTC
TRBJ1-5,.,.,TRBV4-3,CASSQDGKQPQHF,TGCGCCAGCAGCCAAGATGGGAAGCAGCCCCAGCATTTT
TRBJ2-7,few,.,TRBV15,CATSRVAGEEQYF,TGTGCCACCAGCAGGGTCGCAGGGGAGGAGCAGTACTTC
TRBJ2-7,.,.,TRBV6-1,CASSDPKGRVGEQYF,TGTGCCAGCAGTGATCCCAAGGGAAGGGTCGGCGAGCAGTACTTC
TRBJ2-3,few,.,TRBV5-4,CASSFLLDSTDTQYF,TGTGCCAGCAGCTTCCTACTCGATAGCACAGATACGCAGTATTTT
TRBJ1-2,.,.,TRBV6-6,CASSARGEGGNYGYTF,TGTGCCAGCAGTGCTCGGGGGGAGGGTGGGAACTATGGCTACACCTTC
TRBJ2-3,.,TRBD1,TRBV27,CASSLTGGYGDTQYF,TGTGCCAGCAGTTTGACAGGGGGCTATGGAGATACGCAGTATTTT
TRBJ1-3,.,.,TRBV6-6,CASRPDGNSGNTIYF,TGTGCCAGCAGGCCTGATGGTAACTCTGGAAACACCATATATTTT
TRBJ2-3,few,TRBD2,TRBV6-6,CASRDTSGGAVDTQYF,TGTGCCAGCAGAGACACTAGCGGGGGGGCCGTAGATACGCAGTATTTT
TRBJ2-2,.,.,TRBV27,CASSRSGELFF,TGTGCCAGCAGCCGCTCCGGGGAGCTGTTTTTT
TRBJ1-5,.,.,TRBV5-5,CASSLGLGSNQPQHF,TGTGCCAGCAGCTTAGGCCTCGGAAGCAATCAGCCCCAGCATTTT
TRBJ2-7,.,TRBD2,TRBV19,CASSVTSGSPIYEQYF,TGTGCCAGTAGTGTGACTAGCGGGAGTCCTATCTACGAGCAGTACTTC
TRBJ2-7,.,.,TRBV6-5,CASNQGIVREQYF,TGTGCCAGCAATCAGGGGATTGTGAGGGAGCAGTACTTC
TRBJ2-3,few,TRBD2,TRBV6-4,CASSDTSGGADTQYF,TGTGCCAGCAGTGACACTAGCGGGGGGGCAGATACGCAGTATTTT
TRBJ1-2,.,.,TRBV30,CAWSGTVPNYGYTF,TGTGCCTGGAGCGGGACCGTTCCTAACTATGGCTACACCTTC
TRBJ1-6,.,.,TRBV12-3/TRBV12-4,CASSLGGAQISPLHF,TGTGCCAGCAGTCTGGGTGGAGCTCAGATCTCACCCCTCCACTTT
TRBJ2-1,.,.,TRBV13,CASSLGLAQGTEQFF,TGTGCCAGCAGCTTAGGGCTAGCCCAAGGCACCGAGCAGTTCTTC
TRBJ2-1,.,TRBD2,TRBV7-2,CASSSLAGAPPNEQFF,TGTGCCAGCAGCTCACTAGCGGGAGCCCCCCCCAATGAGCAGTTCTTC
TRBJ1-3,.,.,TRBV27,CASSLWTNSGNTIYF,TGTGCCAGCAGTTTATGGACAAACTCTGGAAACACCATATATTTT